The subject of this entry is one T cell receptor beta chain. The antigen remains undetermined. These data belong to a study of neoadjuvant nivolumab and ipilimumab in lung cancer. About the study: The combination arm added day-1 ipilimumab 1 mg/kg to nivolumab 3 mg/kg on days 1, 15, 29.

Sequencing was performed with immunoSEQ multiplex PCR; in TCRdb, only in-frame clones are kept and a portion is missing. Of around 20,000 clones listed, roughly three quarters are singletons. General study results and limits: Blood richness before therapy tracked richness in tumors resected after neoadjuvant therapy.

V lost 0 bases and J 4 bases, leaving 10 bases between the germline ends. The germline V gene has CDR1 MNHNS and CDR2 SASEGT. The CDR3 contains 15 residues. This sample comprised tumor tissue, obtained after neoadjuvant nivolumab, alone or with ipilimumab, at or shortly before surgery. The chain is built from TRBV6-1 and TRBJ2-1; D is perhaps TRBD2 (6 bases). The sequence was obtained from an adult with non-small cell lung cancer. The CDR3 region is CASSEARLGYNEQFF. The CDR3 DNA reads TGTGCCAGCAGTGAAGCGCGACTAGGATACAATGAGCAGTTCTTC.